A single sample is the source of the 20 T cell receptor beta chains below, sequenced in a study of chemoradiotherapy in HPV16-positive cancers. Libraries were prepared by immunoSEQ multiplex PCR; TCRdb keeps only in-frame clonotypes and omits some of them. The data show approximately 3,300 clones, approximately 91% seen once. Sequencing was performed on tumor tissue, taken from a patient who underwent chemoradiotherapy. These receptors were taken from a human donor with HPV-associated anogenital cancer.

This clone was recorded once. CDR3 loop: CASSQVFAGGTDTQYF. The CDR3 nucleotides are TGCGCCAGCAGCCAAGTCTTTGCGGGTGGCACAGATACGCAGTATTTT. The V gene is TRBV4-1, the J gene TRBJ2-3; TRBD2 might be the D (5 bases). With 1 base removed from V and 1 base from J, the gap between germline ends came to 12 bases. The CDR3 is made up of 16 amino acids. Germline CDR1 is MGHRA and CDR2 is YSYEKL.

This clone was found once. The chain recombines TRBV2 with TRBJ1-1; perhaps TRBD1 as D (6 bases). The CDR3 contains 16 residues. Germline-derived CDR1 and CDR2 are SNHLY and FYNNEI. V was trimmed by 6 bases and J by 5 bases, leaving 22 bases between them. The CDR3 here is CASRRGQGRIGTEAFF. DNA of the CDR3: TGTGCCAGCAGGCGGGGGCAGGGAAGGATCGGGACTGAAGCTTTCTTT.

The J gene is TRBJ2-5, the V gene TRBV28; D gene ambiguous. V dropped 7 bases and J dropped 5 bases, with 14 bases sitting between them. CDR3 length: 13 amino acids. The germline V gene has CDR1 MDHEN and CDR2 SYDVKM. The CDR3 DNA is TGTGCCAGCACCCATCAGTCGCTGGAGACCCAGTACTTC. Translation gives CASTHQSLETQYF. The full variable domain, with the rest looked up from reference TRBV28 and TRBJ2-5, is DVKVTQSSRYLVKRTGEKVFLECVQDMDHENMFWYRQDPGLGLRLIYFSYDVKMKEKGDIPEGYSVSREKKERFSLILESASTNQTSMYLCASTHQSLETQYFGPGTRLLVL.

The chain carries TRBV7-6 and TRBJ2-7, with D tentatively TRBD1 or TRBD2 (5 bases each). The ends were cut back, 5 bases at V and 0 bases at J, with 14 bases in the middle. Germline-derived CDR1 and CDR2 are SGHVS and FNYEAQ. This CDR3 comprises 15 residues. CDR3 nucleotides: TGTGCCAGCAGCATAACCGGGGCCCACTCCTACGAGCAGTACTTC. This encodes CASSITGAHSYEQYF.

The chain couples TRBV28 to TRBJ1-5; D not resolved. CDR3 length equals 10 residues. Per the germline V gene, CDR1 is MDHEN and CDR2 is SYDVKM. The ends were cut back, 10 bases at V and 7 bases at J, with 8 bases in the middle. CDR3 protein: CATNDQPQHF. The DNA of the CDR3 is TGTGCCACCAACGACCAGCCCCAGCATTTT.

The chain uses TRBV10-3 and TRBJ2-3; 9 bases fit TRBD2. Germline V gene data show CDR1 as ENHRY and CDR2 as SYGVKD. The CDR3 is made up of 14 amino acids. CDR3 in DNA: TGTGCTGCGGGAGGGAACATCAGCACAGATACGCAGTATTTT. This sequence encodes CAAGGNISTDTQYF.

The chain has TRBV5-1 and TRBJ2-5; 14 bases fit TRBD2. This CDR3 comprises 17 residues. Germline V gene sequence: CDR1 SGHRS, CDR2 YFSETQ. Germline trimming cut 0 bases from V and 3 bases from J; bases unmatched to any gene: 4. The DNA of the CDR3 is TGCGCCAGCAGCTTGGCTTGGGGACTAGCGGGAGAAGAGACCCAGTACTTC. Translating gives CASSLAWGLAGEETQYF.

The chain has TRBV4-1 and TRBJ1-2; possible D gene TRBD1, 6 bases. Germline CDR1 reads MGHRA; CDR2 reads YSYEKL. CDR3 size: 16 residues. Trimming stripped 1 base from V and 1 base from J, with 13 bases between. The CDR3 region has the DNA TGCGCCAGCAGCCAAGGGGCCCAGGGGTATAACTATGGCTACACCTTC. Its protein is CASSQGAQGYNYGYTF.

The CDR3 here is CASSKDRMGEQYF. The CDR3 bases are TGTGCCAGCAGCAAGGACAGGATGGGCGAGCAGTACTTC. The chain has TRBV7-7 and TRBJ2-7; TRBD1 matches at 7 bases. The CDR3 length is 13 residues. V shed 5 bases and J 6 bases; nucleotides not matched to a gene: 7. CDR1 SSHAT and CDR2 FNYEAQ come from the germline V gene (reference sequence).

The chain is built from TRBV28 and TRBJ1-1; 8 positions agree with TRBD1. The junction had 9 bases not matched to a gene; V was cut back by 5 bases and J by 1 base. Germline lookup yields CDR1 MDHEN and CDR2 SYDVKM. The CDR3 runs to 16 residues. CDR3: CASSGAGGGWNTEAFF. As DNA, the CDR3 is TGTGCCAGCAGTGGGGCAGGGGGCGGTTGGAACACTGAAGCTTTCTTT.

The V and J genes are TRBV11-1 and TRBJ2-3; TRBD2 might be the D (6 bases). This CDR3 contains 18 residues. V dropped 5 bases and J dropped 0 bases, with 21 bases sitting between them. CDR1 and CDR2 (germline): SGHAT, FQDESV (reference sequence). CDR3 sequence reads: CASSAPPASAYSTDTQYF. CDR3 coding DNA: TGTGCCAGCAGCGCCCCCCCGGCTAGCGCCTATAGCACAGATACGCAGTATTTT.

The V and J genes are TRBV6-1 and TRBJ2-7, with D hard to call. V lost 6 bases, J lost 7 bases, and 19 bases lay in between. The V gene's germline CDR1 is MNHNS and CDR2 SASEGT. This CDR3 spans 14 amino acids. The CDR3 DNA reads TGTGCCAGCAGCCAAACCGCAAGGGATGGGGAGCAGTACTTC. It specifies CASSQTARDGEQYF.

The chain has TRBV19 and TRBJ1-2; the D is unclear. Trimming stripped 3 bases from V and 2 bases from J, with 13 bases between. This CDR3 region has 15 residues. Looked up from germline, CDR1 is LNHDA and CDR2 is SQIVND (reference sequence). The CDR3 bases are TGTGCCAGTAGTATTAGGCAGGAAGAGAACTATGGCTACACCTTC. Its translation is CASSIRQEENYGYTF. Drawing the rest from reference TRBV19 and TRBJ1-2, the complete variable domain is DGGITQSPKYLFRKEGQNVTLSCEQNLNHDAMYWYRQDPGQGLRLIYYSQIVNDFQKGDIAEGYSVSREKKESFPLTVTSAQKNPTAFYLCASSIRQEENYGYTFGSGTRLTVV.

The rearrangement links TRBV7-6 to TRBJ2-1; 12 bases match TRBD2. CDR1 is SGHVS and CDR2 is FNYEAQ in the germline V gene. The junction had 10 bases not matched to a gene; V was cut back by 2 bases and J by 5 bases. CDR3 length: 18 amino acids. CDR3 coding DNA: TGTGCCAGCAGCTTAACTAGCGGGAGGTCCCTAATAGACAATGAGCAGTTCTTC. Translated, it gives CASSLTSGRSLIDNEQFF. Full variable domain (missing parts from reference TRBV7-6 and TRBJ2-1): GAGVSQSPRYKVTKRGQDVALRCDPISGHVSLYWYRQALGQGPEFLTYFNYEAQQDKSGLPNDRFSAERPEGSISTLTIQRTEQRDSAMYRCASSLTSGRSLIDNEQFFGPGTRLTVL.

This clone was detected only once. The chain has TRBV19 and TRBJ2-3; 13 bases are shared with TRBD2. Germline loops: CDR1 LNHDA, CDR2 SQIVND (reference sequence). The CDR3 has 14 amino acids. With V trimmed by 5 bases and J by 8 bases, 4 bases remained unmatched. The CDR3: CASSGLAGAGTQYF. The CDR3 DNA reads TGTGCCAGTAGTGGACTAGCGGGAGCCGGTACGCAGTATTTT.

The chain joins TRBV5-4 to TRBJ2-5; tentatively, D is TRBD1 or TRBD2 (5 bases each). This CDR3 has 15 amino acids. Germline CDR1 SGHNT, CDR2 YYREEE (reference sequence). The ends were cut back, 4 bases at V and 5 bases at J, with 18 bases in the middle. This CDR3 is CASSPSGGLGETQYF. DNA of the CDR3: TGTGCCAGCAGCCCGAGTGGGGGTCTCGGGGAGACCCAGTACTTC.

In DNA, the CDR3 is TGTGCCAGCAGAGGAGTTTCACCCGTGGGCGAGCAGTACTTC. Translation gives CASRGVSPVGEQYF. The rearrangement links TRBV27 to TRBJ2-7, with D uncertain. Germline V gene sequence: CDR1 MNHEY, CDR2 SMNVEV (reference sequence). This CDR3 is built from 14 residues. V lost 6 bases and J 6 bases, leaving 18 bases between the germline ends.

This chain connects TRBV11-2 to TRBJ1-5; D not certain. Germline CDR1 is SGHAT and CDR2 is FQNNGV. Trimming took 0 bases from V and 3 from J, leaving 9 bases between them. The CDR3 contains 15 residues. The chain's CDR3 is CASSLDTYYNQPQHF. CDR3 in DNA: TGTGCCAGCAGCTTAGACACGTACTACAATCAGCCCCAGCATTTT.

This clone was seen just once. V is TRBV14 and J is TRBJ1-1; D call uncertain. The CDR3 is made up of 13 amino acids. Germline CDR1 SGHDN, CDR2 FVKESK. V lost 3 bases and J 8 bases, leaving 13 bases between the germline ends. In DNA form, the CDR3 reads TGTGCCAGCAGCCACACGAGGGTGGGGGAAGCTTTCTTT. Translation: CASSHTRVGEAFF.

The sample holds a few counts of this clone. This sequence joins TRBV11-2 and TRBJ2-7, with D tentatively TRBD1 or TRBD2 (7 bases each). Germline assignment: CDR1 SGHAT and CDR2 FQNNGV. The CDR3 consists of 14 residues. V lost 2 bases and J lost 3, with 11 bases in between. CDR3 bases: TGTGCCAGCAGCTTACAGGGGGGGGGCTACGAGCAGTACTTC. Amino acid sequence: CASSLQGGGYEQYF.